This TCR beta chain was documented in a study of PD-1 blockade in classical Hodgkin lymphoma. The table came from immunoSEQ multiplex PCR; TCRdb's copy has only in-frame clones and leaves some out. The repertoire holds some 31,000 clones, with 85% to 95% as singletons. Described time point: newly diagnosed, previously untreated cHL patient sample. Germline lookup yields CDR1 KGHSH and CDR2 LQKENI. The length of the CDR3 is 15 residues. V shed 5 bases and J shed 5 bases, with 16 bases lying between them. This sequence was found in a human donor with classical Hodgkin lymphoma. The sequencing input was peripheral blood mononuclear cells (PBMCs). This chain links TRBV18 with TRBJ2-1; D is possibly TRBD1 (5 bases). The CDR3 reads CASSSTVVKNNEQFF. CDR3 sequence (DNA): TGTGCCAGCTCATCGACAGTAGTAAAGAACAATGAGCAGTTCTTC.